The 20 T cell receptor beta chains below all came from one sample that was sequenced in a study of blood T cells in healthy people across ages. Next came a second PCR, run for roughly 6 to 11 cycles, which used a sample-barcoded 5' primer along with a J-beta primer mix. MiXCR, applied by TCRdb to the 5' RACE reads, yields one record per CDR3 protein. The table lists 1,100,000 or so distinct CDR3 sequences, 45% of them singletons. Sequencing used blood. These receptors all come from a woman in her sixties or seventies in good health.

The sample holds a few counts of this clonotype. The V gene is TRBV5-1, the J gene TRBJ2-5; D may be TRBD1 (5 bases). The CDR3 has 14 amino acids. V gave up 0 bases and J gave up 3 bases, with 9 bases separating them. Germline lookup yields CDR1 SGHRS and CDR2 YFSETQ. The CDR3, as DNA: TGCGCCAGCAGCTTGGATCCGACAGAAGAGACCCAGTACTTC. This gives the protein CASSLDPTEETQYF. Looking up the rest from reference TRBV5-1 and TRBJ2-5 gives the full variable domain: KAGVTQTPRYLIKTRGQQVTLSCSPISGHRSVSWYQQTPGQGLQFLFEYFSETQRNKGNFPGRFSGRQFSNSRSEMNVSTLELGDSALYLCASSLDPTEETQYFGPGTRLLVL.

The chain carries TRBV6-6 and TRBJ2-3, with D perhaps matching TRBD2 (7 bases). With 7 bases removed from V and 4 bases from J, the gap between germline ends came to 12 bases. This CDR3 spans 13 amino acids. The V gene's germline CDR1 is MNHNY and CDR2 SVGAGI (reference sequence). CDR3 residues: CASTGGGADTQYF. The CDR3 DNA reads TGTGCCAGCACCGGAGGGGGGGCAGATACGCAGTATTTT.

This clonotype turned up a few times. V gene TRBV10-3 combines with J gene TRBJ1-2; TRBD1 is a possible D gene (6 bases). Trimming took 0 bases from V and 1 from J, leaving 12 bases between them. The CDR3 is 16 residues long. Germline loops: CDR1 ENHRY, CDR2 SYGVKD. CDR3 sequence (DNA): TGTGCCATCAGTGAGTCGATCGGACAGAATAACTATGGCTACACCTTC. Its protein product is CAISESIGQNNYGYTF.

In this sample, this clonotype turned up many times. The chain recombines TRBV7-8 with TRBJ2-3; TRBD2 matches 7 bases. From germline, CDR1 is SGHVS and CDR2 FQNEAQ. The length of the CDR3 is 16 residues. The V gene end was trimmed by 5 bases and the J gene end by 0 bases; junction bases not matched to a gene: 8. This CDR3 reads CASSPRLLASTDTQYF. For the CDR3, the DNA is TGTGCCAGCAGCCCGAGACTACTAGCGAGCACAGATACGCAGTATTTT.

V usage is TRBV20-1 and J usage is TRBJ2-7, with 11 bases lining up with TRBD2. CDR3 length: 16 amino acids. The germline V gene encodes CDR1 DFQATT and CDR2 SNEGSKA (reference sequence). Unmatched junction bases numbered 17, after V lost 3 bases and J lost 10 bases. The CDR3 region is CSARDTSGGPSGAQYF. In DNA form, the CDR3 reads TGCAGTGCTAGGGATACTAGCGGGGGACCTTCAGGGGCCCAGTACTTC.

This clonotype was detected only a few times. The chain links TRBV24-1 to TRBJ1-2; no firm D call. Germline CDR1 and CDR2: KGHDR and SFDVKD. The CDR3 is 12 residues long. V lost 3 bases and J 8 bases, leaving 9 bases between the germline ends. Here the CDR3 DNA reads TGTGCCACCAGTGATACTATTACGGGCTACACCTTC. Translated: CATSDTITGYTF.

This sequence joins TRBV4-1 and TRBJ1-5, with D possibly being TRBD1 (5 bases). Per germline, CDR1 MGHRA and CDR2 YSYEKL. The V end lost 0 bases, the J end lost 8 bases, and 11 bases lay between the germline ends. This CDR3 comprises 14 residues. CDR3 protein: CASSQEGREKPQHF. In nucleotides, the CDR3 is TGCGCCAGCAGCCAAGAAGGCAGGGAAAAGCCCCAGCATTTT.

The V call is TRBV20-1, the J call TRBJ2-7, with 7 bases matching TRBD2. Unmatched junction bases numbered 8, after V lost 0 bases and J lost 6 bases. CDR1 is DFQATT and CDR2 is SNEGSKA in the germline V gene (reference sequence). This CDR3 spans 14 amino acids. CDR3 nucleotide sequence: TGCAGTGCTAGAGATCGGCGGGAGCGTAGCGAGCAGTACTTC. It encodes CSARDRRERSEQYF.

This clonotype was counted between two and nine times. This chain uses TRBV13 with TRBJ2-1, with TRBD2 matching 13 bases. Germline V gene data show CDR1 as PRHDT and CDR2 as FYEKMQ (reference sequence). Losses at the gene ends were 4 bases for V and 8 bases for J; bases not matched to a gene: 8. This CDR3 region has 16 residues. CDR3 coding DNA: TGTGCCAGCAGCTCACCTGGACTAGCGGGAGTCGATGAGCAGTTCTTC. It codes for CASSSPGLAGVDEQFF.

This clonotype was seen more than once but under ten times. The chain is built from TRBV20-1 and TRBJ2-1; D uncertain. Trimming shortened V by 0 bases and J by 1 base, and 10 bases separated the two germline ends. CDR1 and CDR2 from the germline V gene are DFQATT and SNEGSKA (reference sequence). CDR3 length equals 15 residues. CDR3 DNA: TGCAGTGCTAGAGATCAGGAGAAATCCTACAATGAGCAGTTCTTC. Protein product: CSARDQEKSYNEQFF.

This clonotype was seen only once. The chain has TRBV6-5 and TRBJ1-2; D may be TRBD1 (5 bases). This CDR3 has 13 residues. Germline values: CDR1 MNHEY, CDR2 SVGAGI. The V end lost 8 bases, the J end lost 8 bases, and 18 bases lay between the germline ends. This CDR3 is CASGSVRGKGYTF. As DNA, the CDR3 is TGTGCCAGCGGTTCGGTGAGGGGAAAGGGCTACACCTTC.

The rearrangement uses TRBV5-6 and TRBJ2-3, with D possibly being TRBD2 (5 bases). CDR3 length: 12 residues. The V gene's germline CDR1 is SGHDT and CDR2 YYEEEE. Trimming shortened V by 2 bases and J by 6 bases, and 7 bases separated the two germline ends. DNA of the CDR3: TGTGCCAGCAGCTTTGGGGAGGATACGCAGTATTTT. This sequence encodes CASSFGEDTQYF.

The V gene is TRBV20-1, the J gene TRBJ2-5, with 10 bases that match TRBD2. The CDR3 loop spans 15 amino acids. Trimming removed 3 bases from V and 4 bases from J; junction bases left unmatched: 8. Germline V gene data show CDR1 as DFQATT and CDR2 as SNEGSKA (reference sequence). CDR3 residues: CSARSSGSWGETQYF. Written as DNA, the CDR3 is TGCAGTGCTAGGTCTAGCGGGAGTTGGGGAGAGACCCAGTACTTC.

This clonotype was observed a handful of times. The chain is built from TRBV7-9 and TRBJ2-1; maybe TRBD1 (5 bases). The CDR3 length is 15 residues. Trimming removed 3 bases at V and 0 bases at J, with 9 bases between. CDR1 SEHNR and CDR2 FQNEAQ come from the germline V gene (reference sequence). Here the CDR3 reads CASSLQQDSYNEQFF. The CDR3 region has the DNA TGTGCCAGCAGCTTGCAACAGGACTCCTACAATGAGCAGTTCTTC.

This clonotype occurred a few times. The chain couples TRBV20-1 to TRBJ2-3, with TRBD2 matching 8 bases. The CDR3 runs 14 residues. Germline V gene sequence: CDR1 DFQATT, CDR2 SNEGSKA (reference sequence). V lost 3 bases to trimming and J lost 1 base; unmatched junction nucleotides: 3. The CDR3 loop is CSASGAGGTDTQYF. Written as DNA, the CDR3 is TGCAGTGCTAGCGGAGCGGGAGGCACAGATACGCAGTATTTT.

The chain combines TRBV28 with TRBJ2-7; D call uncertain. The last part of the DNA fits TRBJ2-5 better; the J call may be wrong. The CDR3 totals 13 residues. Looked up from germline, CDR1 is MDHEN and CDR2 is SYDVKM. The CDR3 protein is CASSAYLEETQYF. The CDR3 DNA sequence: TGTGCCAGCAGTGCGTACCTTGAAGAGACCCAGTACTTC.

The chain is built from TRBV5-1 and TRBJ2-3; TRBD2 is a possible D gene (5 bases). The CDR3 is 15 amino acids. Trimming left V 5 bases short and J 2 bases short, with 15 bases between. Germline V gene data show CDR1 as SGHRS and CDR2 as YFSETQ. The CDR3 DNA reads as TGCGCCAGCAGTTCCACTGGGGAGAACACAGATACGCAGTATTTT. Translation gives CASSSTGENTDTQYF.

This clonotype was seen ten or more times. The rearrangement joins TRBV6-5 to TRBJ2-7; 7 nucleotides line up with TRBD2. The CDR3 runs 15 residues. Per the germline V gene, CDR1 is MNHEY and CDR2 is SVGAGI. The junction had 8 bases not matched to a gene; V was cut back by 6 bases and J by 0 bases. Written as DNA, the CDR3 is TGTGCCAGCAGACGGGCGGGCGGGAGCTCCTACGAGCAGTACTTC. Translating it yields CASRRAGGSSYEQYF.

The chain links TRBV7-2 to TRBJ1-2; D unresolved. Germline-derived CDR1 and CDR2 are SGHTA and FQGNSA. The CDR3 is made up of 11 amino acids. The V end lost 3 bases, the J end lost 7 bases, and 6 bases lay between the germline ends. Here the CDR3 reads CASSFERGYTF. As DNA, the CDR3 is TGTGCCAGCAGCTTCGAGCGTGGCTACACCTTC.

The chain combines TRBV29-1 with TRBJ2-1; possible D gene TRBD2, 7 bases. Germline V lookup: CDR1 SQVTM, CDR2 ANQGSEA. The CDR3 length is 19 residues. Trimming stripped 0 bases from V and 2 bases from J, with 23 bases between. The CDR3 sequence is CSVEDRGAWGDVAYNEQFF. The CDR3 DNA is TGCAGCGTTGAAGATCGGGGGGCCTGGGGCGATGTGGCCTACAATGAGCAGTTCTTC.